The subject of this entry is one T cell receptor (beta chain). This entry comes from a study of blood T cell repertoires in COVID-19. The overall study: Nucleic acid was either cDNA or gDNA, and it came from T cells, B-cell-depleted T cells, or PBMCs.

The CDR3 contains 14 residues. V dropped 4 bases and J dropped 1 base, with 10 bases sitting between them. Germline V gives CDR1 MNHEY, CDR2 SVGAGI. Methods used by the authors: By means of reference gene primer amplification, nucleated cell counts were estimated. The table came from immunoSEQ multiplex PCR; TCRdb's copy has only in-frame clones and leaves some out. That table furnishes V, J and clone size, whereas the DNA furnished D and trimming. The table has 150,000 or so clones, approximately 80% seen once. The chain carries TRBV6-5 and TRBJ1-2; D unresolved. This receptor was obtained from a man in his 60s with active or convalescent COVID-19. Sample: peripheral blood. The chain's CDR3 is CASSSGPYNYGYTF. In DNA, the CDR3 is TGTGCCAGCAGTTCTGGGCCTTATAACTATGGCTACACCTTC.